What follows describes a single T cell receptor beta chain. Its cognate antigen is unknown. It was with 60 Vbeta and 13 Jbeta primers that the PCR ran. Measured with immunoSEQ multiplex PCR; TCRdb has only the in-frame clones, and not every one. Altogether more than 100,000 clones are present, roughly 69% being singletons, with the ten largest covering about 7.8%. The data stem from a study of cytomegalovirus exposure and HLA in healthy donors. For the study at large: Earlier, approximately 110 million unique TCR beta sequences were recovered from around 180 million T cells by an analysis. Study-wide points: Researchers reportedly found TCR beta sequences accurately predicted most subjects' HLA-A and HLA-B alleles. TCR beta chains numbering more than 150 were designated cytomegalovirus-associated. What a later analysis showed was that several of the most significant clusters appeared linked to common viral pathogens.

CDR1 is SGHTA and CDR2 is FQGTGA in the germline V gene. The junction had 3 bases not matched to a gene; V was cut back by 5 bases and J by 0 bases. This CDR3 comprises 14 residues. This receptor was obtained from a woman aged 40 to 55 in good health and CMV-seropositive. The specimen was PBMCs. The chain couples TRBV7-3 to TRBJ1-1; TRBD1 matches 7 bases. The CDR3 sequence is CASSKTGMNTEAFF. As DNA, the CDR3 is TGTGCCAGCAGCAAGACAGGGATGAACACTGAAGCTTTCTTT.